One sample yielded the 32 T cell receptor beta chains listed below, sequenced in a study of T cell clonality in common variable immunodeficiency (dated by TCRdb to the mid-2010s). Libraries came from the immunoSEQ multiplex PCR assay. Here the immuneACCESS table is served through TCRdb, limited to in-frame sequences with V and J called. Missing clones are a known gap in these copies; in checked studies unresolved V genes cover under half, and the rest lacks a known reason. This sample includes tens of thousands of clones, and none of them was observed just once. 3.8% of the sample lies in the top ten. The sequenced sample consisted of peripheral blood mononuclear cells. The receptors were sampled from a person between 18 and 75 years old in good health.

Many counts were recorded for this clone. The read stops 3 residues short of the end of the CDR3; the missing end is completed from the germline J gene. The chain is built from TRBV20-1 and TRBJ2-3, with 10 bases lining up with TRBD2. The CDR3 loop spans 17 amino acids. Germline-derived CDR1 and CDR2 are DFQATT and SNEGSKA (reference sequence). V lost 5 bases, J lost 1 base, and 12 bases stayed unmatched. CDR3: CSALSSGGTSGTDTQYF. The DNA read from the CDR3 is TGCAGTGCTCTTTCATCCGGGGGGACTAGCGGCACAGATACG.

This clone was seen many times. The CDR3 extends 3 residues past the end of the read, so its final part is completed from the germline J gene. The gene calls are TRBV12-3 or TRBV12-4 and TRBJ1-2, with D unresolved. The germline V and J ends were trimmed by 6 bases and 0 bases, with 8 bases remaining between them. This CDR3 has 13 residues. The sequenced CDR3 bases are TGTGCCAGCAGAAAACAAGCTAACTATGGC. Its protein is CASRKQANYG. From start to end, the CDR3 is CASRKQANYGYTF.

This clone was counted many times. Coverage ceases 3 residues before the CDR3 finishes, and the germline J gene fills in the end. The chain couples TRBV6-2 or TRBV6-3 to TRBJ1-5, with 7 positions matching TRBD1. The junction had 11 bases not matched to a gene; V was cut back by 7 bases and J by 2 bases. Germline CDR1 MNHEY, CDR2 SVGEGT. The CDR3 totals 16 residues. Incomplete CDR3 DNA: TGTGCCAGCAAAAGGGGGCAGGCCTTGGGCAATCAGCCC. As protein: CASKRGQALGNQP. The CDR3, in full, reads CASKRGQALGNQPQHF.

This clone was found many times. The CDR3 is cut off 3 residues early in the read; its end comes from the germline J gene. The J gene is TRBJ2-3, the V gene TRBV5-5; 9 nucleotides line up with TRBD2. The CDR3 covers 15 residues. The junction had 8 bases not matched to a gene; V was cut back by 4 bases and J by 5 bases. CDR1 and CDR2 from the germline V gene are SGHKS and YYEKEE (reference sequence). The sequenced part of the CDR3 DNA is TGTGCCAGCAGCCCTCTAGCGGGGCGGGGAGATACG. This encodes CASSPLAGRGDT. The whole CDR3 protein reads CASSPLAGRGDTQYF.

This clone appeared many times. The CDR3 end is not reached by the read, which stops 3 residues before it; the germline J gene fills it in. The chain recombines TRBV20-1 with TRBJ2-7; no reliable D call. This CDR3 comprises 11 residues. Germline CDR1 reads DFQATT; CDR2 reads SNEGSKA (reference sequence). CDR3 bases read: TGCAGAGGAGCGAACTCCTACGAG. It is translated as CRGANSYE. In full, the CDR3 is CRGANSYEQYF.

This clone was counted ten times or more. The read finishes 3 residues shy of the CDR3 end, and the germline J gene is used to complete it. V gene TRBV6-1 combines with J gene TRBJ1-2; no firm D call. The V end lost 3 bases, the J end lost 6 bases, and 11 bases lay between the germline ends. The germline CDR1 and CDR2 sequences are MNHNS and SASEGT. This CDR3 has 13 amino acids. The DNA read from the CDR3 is TGTGCCAGCAGTGATGGCAGGTGGGATGGC. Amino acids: CASSDGRWDG. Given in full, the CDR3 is CASSDGRWDGYTF.

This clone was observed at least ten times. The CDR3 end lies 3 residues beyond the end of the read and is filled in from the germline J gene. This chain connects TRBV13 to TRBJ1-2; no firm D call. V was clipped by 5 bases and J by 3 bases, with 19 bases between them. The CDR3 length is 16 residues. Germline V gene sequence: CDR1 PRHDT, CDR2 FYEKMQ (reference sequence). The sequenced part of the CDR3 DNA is TGTGCCAGCAGCGAAAGCGGGTTTACCCGGGACTATGGC. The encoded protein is CASSESGFTRDYG. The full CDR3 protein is CASSESGFTRDYGYTF.

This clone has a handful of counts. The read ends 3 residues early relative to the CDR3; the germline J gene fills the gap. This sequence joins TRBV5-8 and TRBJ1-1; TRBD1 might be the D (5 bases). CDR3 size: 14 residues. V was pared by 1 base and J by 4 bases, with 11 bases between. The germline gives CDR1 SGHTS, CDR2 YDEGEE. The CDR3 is CASSLRGLGTEAFF. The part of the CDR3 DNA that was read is TGTGCCAGCAGCTTGCGGGGGTTGGGCACTGAA.

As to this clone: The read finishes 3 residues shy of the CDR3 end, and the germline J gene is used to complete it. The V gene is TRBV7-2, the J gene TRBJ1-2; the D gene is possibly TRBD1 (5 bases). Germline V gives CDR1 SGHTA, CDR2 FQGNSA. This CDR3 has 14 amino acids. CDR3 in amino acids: CASSPGLAVGDYTF. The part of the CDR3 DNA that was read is TGTGCCAGCAGCCCAGGACTAGCGGTAGGGGAC.

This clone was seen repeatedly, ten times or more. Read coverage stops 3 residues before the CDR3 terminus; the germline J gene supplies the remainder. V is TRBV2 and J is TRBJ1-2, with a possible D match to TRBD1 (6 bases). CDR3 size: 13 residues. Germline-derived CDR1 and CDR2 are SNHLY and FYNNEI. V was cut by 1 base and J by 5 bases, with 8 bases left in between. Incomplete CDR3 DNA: TGTGCCAGCAGTGAAGAACAGGGTTATGGC. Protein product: CASSEEQGYG. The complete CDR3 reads CASSEEQGYGYTF.

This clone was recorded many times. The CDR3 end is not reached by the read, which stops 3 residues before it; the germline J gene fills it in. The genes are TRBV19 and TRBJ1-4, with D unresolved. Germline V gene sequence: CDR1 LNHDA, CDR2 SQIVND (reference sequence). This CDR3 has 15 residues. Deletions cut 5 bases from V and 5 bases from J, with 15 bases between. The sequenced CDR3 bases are TGTGCCAGTAGTGACCGGGTCTCCAGAAATGAAAAA. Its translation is CASSDRVSRNEK. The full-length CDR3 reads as CASSDRVSRNEKLFF.

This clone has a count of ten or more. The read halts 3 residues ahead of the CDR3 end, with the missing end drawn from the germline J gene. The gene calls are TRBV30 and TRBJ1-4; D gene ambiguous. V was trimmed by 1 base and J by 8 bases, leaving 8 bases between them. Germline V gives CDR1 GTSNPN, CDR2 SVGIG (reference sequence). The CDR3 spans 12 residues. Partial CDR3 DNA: TGTGCCTGGAGTGGGAGCGTGGAAAAA. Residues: CAWSGSVEK. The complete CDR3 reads CAWSGSVEKLFF.

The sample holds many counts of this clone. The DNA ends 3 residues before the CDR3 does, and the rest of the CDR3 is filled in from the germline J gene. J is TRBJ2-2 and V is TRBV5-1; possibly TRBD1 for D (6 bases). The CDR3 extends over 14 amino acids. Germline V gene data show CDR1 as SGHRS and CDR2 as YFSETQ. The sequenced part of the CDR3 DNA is TGCGCCAGCAGCTTGCAGGGGCTAGGTGAAAAG. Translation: CASSLQGLGEK. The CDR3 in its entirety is CASSLQGLGEKLFF.

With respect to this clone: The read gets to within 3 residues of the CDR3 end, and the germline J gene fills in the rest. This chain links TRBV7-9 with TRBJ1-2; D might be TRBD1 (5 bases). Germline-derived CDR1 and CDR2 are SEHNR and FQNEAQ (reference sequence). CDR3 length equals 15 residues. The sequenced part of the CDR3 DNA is TGTGCCAGCAGCGCCGGGCGGGGGAGGCTCTACGAA. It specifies CASSAGRGRLYE. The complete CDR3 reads CASSAGRGRLYEYTF. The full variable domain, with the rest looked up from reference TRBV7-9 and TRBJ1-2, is DTGVSQNPRHKITKRGQNVTFRCDPISEHNRLYWYRQTLGQGPEFLTYFQNEAQLEKSRLLSDRFSAERPKGSFSTLEIQRTEQGDSAMYLCASSAGRGRLYEYTFGSGTRLTVV.

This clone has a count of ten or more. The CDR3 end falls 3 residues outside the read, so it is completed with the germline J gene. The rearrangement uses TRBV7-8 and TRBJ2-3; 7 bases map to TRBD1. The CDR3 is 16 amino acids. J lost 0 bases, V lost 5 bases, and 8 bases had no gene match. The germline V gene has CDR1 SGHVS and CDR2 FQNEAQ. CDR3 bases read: TGTGCCAGCAGCGGGAAGGACAGGAAGAGCACAGATACG. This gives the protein CASSGKDRKSTDT. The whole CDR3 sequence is CASSGKDRKSTDTQYF.

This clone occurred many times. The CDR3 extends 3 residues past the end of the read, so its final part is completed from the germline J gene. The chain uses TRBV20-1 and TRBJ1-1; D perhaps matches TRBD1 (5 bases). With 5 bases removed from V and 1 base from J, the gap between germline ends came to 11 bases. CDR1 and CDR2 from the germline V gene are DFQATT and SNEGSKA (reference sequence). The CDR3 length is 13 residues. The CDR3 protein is CSARIGGNTEAFF. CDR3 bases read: TGCAGTGCTCGGATCGGGGGGAACACTGAA.

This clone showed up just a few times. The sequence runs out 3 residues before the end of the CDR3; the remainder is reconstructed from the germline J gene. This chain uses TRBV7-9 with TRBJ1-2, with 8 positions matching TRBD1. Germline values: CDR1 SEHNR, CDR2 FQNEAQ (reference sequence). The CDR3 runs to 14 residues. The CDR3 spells CASSRTGNSNDYTF. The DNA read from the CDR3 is TGTGCCAGCAGCCGGACAGGGAATTCCAATGAC.

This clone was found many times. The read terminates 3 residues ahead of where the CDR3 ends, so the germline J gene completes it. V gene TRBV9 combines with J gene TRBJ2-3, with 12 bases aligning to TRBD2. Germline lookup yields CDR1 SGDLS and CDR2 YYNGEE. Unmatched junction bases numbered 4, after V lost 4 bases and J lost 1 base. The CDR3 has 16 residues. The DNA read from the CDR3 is TGTGCCAGCAGCATCAGACTAGCGGGAGGCACAGATACG. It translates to CASSIRLAGGTDT. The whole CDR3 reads CASSIRLAGGTDTQYF.

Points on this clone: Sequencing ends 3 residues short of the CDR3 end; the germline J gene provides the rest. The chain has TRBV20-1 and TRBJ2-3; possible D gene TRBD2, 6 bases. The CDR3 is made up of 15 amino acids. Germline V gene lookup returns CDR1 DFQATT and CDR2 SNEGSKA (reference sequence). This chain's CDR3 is CSAIGGAAPQETQYF. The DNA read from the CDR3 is TGCAGTGCTATAGGAGGGGCAGCCCCCCAAGAGACG.

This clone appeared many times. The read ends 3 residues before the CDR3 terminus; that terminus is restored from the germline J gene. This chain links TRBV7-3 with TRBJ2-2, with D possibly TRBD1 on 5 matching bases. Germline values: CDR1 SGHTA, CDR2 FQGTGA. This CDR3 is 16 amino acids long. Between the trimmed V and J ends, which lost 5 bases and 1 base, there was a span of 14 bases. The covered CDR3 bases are TGTGCCAGCAGCGCTCAACCTACAGGGAACACCGGGGAG. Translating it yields CASSAQPTGNTGE. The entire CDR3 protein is CASSAQPTGNTGELFF.

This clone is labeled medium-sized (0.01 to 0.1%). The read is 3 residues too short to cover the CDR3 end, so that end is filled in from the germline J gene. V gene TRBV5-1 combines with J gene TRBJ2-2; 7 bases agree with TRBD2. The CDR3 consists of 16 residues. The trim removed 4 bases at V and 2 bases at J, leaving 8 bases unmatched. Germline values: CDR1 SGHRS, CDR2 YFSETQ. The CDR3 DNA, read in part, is TGCGCCAGCAGCGGGAGGCTAGCGGATAACACCGGGGAG. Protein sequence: CASSGRLADNTGE. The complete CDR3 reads CASSGRLADNTGELFF.

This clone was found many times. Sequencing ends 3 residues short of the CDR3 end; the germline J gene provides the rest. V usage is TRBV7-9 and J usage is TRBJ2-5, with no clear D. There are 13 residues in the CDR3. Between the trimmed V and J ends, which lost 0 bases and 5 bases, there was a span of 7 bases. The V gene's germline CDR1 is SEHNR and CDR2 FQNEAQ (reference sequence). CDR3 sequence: CASSLAGMETQYF. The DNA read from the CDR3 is TGTGCCAGCAGCTTAGCAGGCATGGAGACC.

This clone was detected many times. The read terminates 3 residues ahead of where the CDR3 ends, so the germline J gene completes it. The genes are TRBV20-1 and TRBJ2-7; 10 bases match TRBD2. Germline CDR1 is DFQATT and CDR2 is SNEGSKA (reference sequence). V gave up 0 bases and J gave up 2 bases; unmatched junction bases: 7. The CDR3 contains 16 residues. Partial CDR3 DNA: TGCAGTGCTAGAGACTCTAGCGGGAGAATCACCTACGAG. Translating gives CSARDSSGRITYE. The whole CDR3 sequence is CSARDSSGRITYEQYF.

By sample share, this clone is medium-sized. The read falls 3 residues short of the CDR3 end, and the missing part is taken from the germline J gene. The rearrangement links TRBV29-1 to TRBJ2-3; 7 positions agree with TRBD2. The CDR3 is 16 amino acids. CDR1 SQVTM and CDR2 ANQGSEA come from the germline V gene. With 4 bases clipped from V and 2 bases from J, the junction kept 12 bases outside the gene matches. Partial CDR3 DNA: TGCAGCGTTGCGGGGGGAGGGGATTCCTTCACAGATACG. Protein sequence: CSVAGGGDSFTDT. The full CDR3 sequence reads CSVAGGGDSFTDTQYF.

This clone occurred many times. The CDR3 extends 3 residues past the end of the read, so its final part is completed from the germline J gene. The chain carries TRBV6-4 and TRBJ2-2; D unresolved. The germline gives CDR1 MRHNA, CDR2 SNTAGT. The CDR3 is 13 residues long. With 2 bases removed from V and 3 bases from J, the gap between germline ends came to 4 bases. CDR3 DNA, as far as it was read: TGTGCCAGCAGTGACAGGGACACCGGGGAG. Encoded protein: CASSDRDTGE. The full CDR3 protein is CASSDRDTGELFF.

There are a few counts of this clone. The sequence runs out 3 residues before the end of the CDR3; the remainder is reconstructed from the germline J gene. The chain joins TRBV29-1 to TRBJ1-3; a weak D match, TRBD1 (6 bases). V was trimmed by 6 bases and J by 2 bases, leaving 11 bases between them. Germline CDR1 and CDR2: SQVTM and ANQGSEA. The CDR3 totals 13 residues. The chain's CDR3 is CSVVQGAGNTIYF. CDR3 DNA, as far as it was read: TGCAGCGTCGTACAGGGAGCTGGAAACACC. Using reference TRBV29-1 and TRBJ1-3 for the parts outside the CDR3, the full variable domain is SAVISQKPSRDICQRGTSLTIQCQVDSQVTMMFWYRQQPGQSLTLIATANQGSEATYESGFVIDKFPISRPNLTFSTLTVSNMSPEDSSIYLCSVVQGAGNTIYFGEGSWLTVV.

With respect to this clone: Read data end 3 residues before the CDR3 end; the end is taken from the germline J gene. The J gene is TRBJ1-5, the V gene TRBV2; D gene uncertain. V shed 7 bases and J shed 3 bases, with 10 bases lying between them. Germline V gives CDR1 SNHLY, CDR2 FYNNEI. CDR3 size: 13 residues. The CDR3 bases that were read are TGTGCCAGCAAGGGCAGCCACAATCAGCCC. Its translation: CASKGSHNQP. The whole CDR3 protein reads CASKGSHNQPQHF.

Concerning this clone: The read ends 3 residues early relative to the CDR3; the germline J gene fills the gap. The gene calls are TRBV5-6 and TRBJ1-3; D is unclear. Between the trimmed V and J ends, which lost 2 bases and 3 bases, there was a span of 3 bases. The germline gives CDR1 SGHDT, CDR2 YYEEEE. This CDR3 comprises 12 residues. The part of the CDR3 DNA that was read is TGTGCCAGCAGCTTCTATGGAAACACC. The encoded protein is CASSFYGNT. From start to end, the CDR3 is CASSFYGNTIYF. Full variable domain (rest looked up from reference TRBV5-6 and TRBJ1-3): DAGVTQSPTHLIKTRGQQVTLRCSPKSGHDTVSWYQQALGQGPQFIFQYYEEEERQRGNFPDRFSGHQFPNYSSELNVNALLLGDSALYLCASSFYGNTIYFGEGSWLTVV.

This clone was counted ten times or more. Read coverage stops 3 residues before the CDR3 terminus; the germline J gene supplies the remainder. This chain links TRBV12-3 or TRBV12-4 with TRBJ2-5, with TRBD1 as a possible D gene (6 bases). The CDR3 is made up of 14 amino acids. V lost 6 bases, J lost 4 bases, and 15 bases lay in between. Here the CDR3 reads CASSLGQTGETQYF. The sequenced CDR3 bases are TGTGCCAGCAGCCTCGGACAGACTGGAGAGACC.

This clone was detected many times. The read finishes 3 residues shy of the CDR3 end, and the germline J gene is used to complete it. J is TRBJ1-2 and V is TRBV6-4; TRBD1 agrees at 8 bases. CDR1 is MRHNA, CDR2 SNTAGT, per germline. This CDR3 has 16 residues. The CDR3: CASRRSPTGDYGVYTF. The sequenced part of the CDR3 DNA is TGTGCCAGCAGGCGTTCCCCGACAGGGGATTATGGAGTC.

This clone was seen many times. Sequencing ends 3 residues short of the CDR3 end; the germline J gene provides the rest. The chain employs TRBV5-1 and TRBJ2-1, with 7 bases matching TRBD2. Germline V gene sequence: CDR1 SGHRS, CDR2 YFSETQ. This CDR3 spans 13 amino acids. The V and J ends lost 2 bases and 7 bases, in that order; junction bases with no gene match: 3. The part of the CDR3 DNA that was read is TGCGCCAGCAGCTTCGGGGGGTTGAATGAG. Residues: CASSFGGLNE. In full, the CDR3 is CASSFGGLNEQFF.

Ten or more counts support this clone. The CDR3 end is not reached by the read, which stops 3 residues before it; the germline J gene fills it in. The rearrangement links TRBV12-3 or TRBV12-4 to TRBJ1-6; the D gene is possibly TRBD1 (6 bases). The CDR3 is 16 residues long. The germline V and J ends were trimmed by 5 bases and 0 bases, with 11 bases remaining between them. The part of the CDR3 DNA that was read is TGTGCCAGCAGTCTAGGACAGAGCTCCTATAATTCACCC. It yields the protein CASSLGQSSYNSP. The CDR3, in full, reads CASSLGQSSYNSPLHF.